Following are 10 T cell receptor beta chains from one sample sequenced in a study of blood T cell repertoires in COVID-19. Sequencing was performed with immunoSEQ multiplex PCR; in TCRdb, only in-frame clones are kept and a portion is missing. The top ten hold 10% of the sample, which has about 300,000 clones, 86% seen once. The sequenced material came from PBMCs or T cells enriched from blood (not recorded which). These receptors were obtained from a woman younger than 30 who had recovered from COVID-19.

This chain's CDR3 is CASSWGQGGAYEQYF. The CDR3 DNA follows: TGTGCCAGCAGCTGGGGACAGGGGGGAGCCTACGAGCAGTACTTC. The rearrangement links TRBV13 to TRBJ2-7; 11 bases match TRBD1. The CDR3 covers 15 residues. CDR1 is PRHDT, CDR2 FYEKMQ, per germline (reference sequence). V lost 4 bases to trimming and J lost 2 bases; unmatched junction nucleotides: 4.

V is TRBV11-3 and J is TRBJ2-7; the D gene is possibly TRBD1 (5 bases). This CDR3 is 14 amino acids long. V dropped 2 bases and J dropped 1 base, with 9 bases sitting between them. Looked up from germline, CDR1 is SGHNT and CDR2 is YENEEA. The DNA of the CDR3 is TGTGCCAGCAGCTTAAGCAGGGCGTCCTACGAGCAGTACTTC. Amino acids: CASSLSRASYEQYF.

The V call is TRBV6-5, the J call TRBJ2-1, with D maybe TRBD2 (6 bases). Trimming pared 6 bases from V and 2 bases from J, leaving 14 bases between. From germline, CDR1 is MNHEY and CDR2 SVGAGI. The CDR3 loop spans 15 amino acids. In DNA, the CDR3 is TGTGCCAGCAGCTCCGGGACTCACACCTACAATGAGCAGTTCTTC. This gives the protein CASSSGTHTYNEQFF.

This clone was observed once. This chain joins TRBV2 and TRBJ1-2; 7 bases match TRBD1. The CDR3 sequence is 14 residues long. V lost 5 bases and J lost 2; bases outside the gene matches: 5. The germline V gene encodes CDR1 SNHLY and CDR2 FYNNEI. CDR3 sequence: CASSRQGSNYGYTF. CDR3 in DNA: TGTGCCAGCAGTCGACAGGGTAGCAACTATGGCTACACCTTC.

The chain carries TRBV10-1 and TRBJ2-7; a possible D gene is TRBD1 (7 bases). Germline lookup yields CDR1 WNHNN and CDR2 SYGVQD (reference sequence). Deletions cut 0 bases from V and 5 bases from J, with 20 bases between. The CDR3 is 17 amino acids. CDR3 amino acids: CASSESWGGDRENEQYF. The DNA for the CDR3 is TGCGCCAGCAGTGAGTCTTGGGGAGGAGACAGGGAAAACGAGCAGTACTTC.

The genes are TRBV10-3 and TRBJ2-2, with 8 bases aligning to TRBD2. Unmatched junction bases numbered 2, after V lost 0 bases and J lost 2 bases. This CDR3 is 16 amino acids long. From germline, CDR1 is ENHRY and CDR2 SYGVKD. The CDR3 coding sequence is TGTGCCATCAGTGAGTCGGGGACTAGAAACACCGGGGAGCTGTTTTTT. Its translation is CAISESGTRNTGELFF.

The chain has TRBV4-1 and TRBJ1-2, with a weak D call TRBD1 (5 bases). The CDR3 sequence is 15 residues long. Per the germline V gene, CDR1 is MGHRA and CDR2 is YSYEKL. V was cut by 0 bases and J by 4 bases, with 12 bases left in between. CDR3 coding DNA: TGCGCCAGCAGCCAAGAAGGGGACTCCGGCTATGGCTACACCTTC. This gives the protein CASSQEGDSGYGYTF.

The chain joins TRBV5-1 to TRBJ1-1; the match to TRBD1 covers 8 bases. The germline gives CDR1 SGHRS, CDR2 YFSETQ. V shed 0 bases, J shed 1 base, and the junction held 5 bases outside the gene matches. This CDR3 is built from 16 residues. DNA of the CDR3: TGCGCCAGCAGCTTGGCGGCAGGGGGCCGGAACACTGAAGCTTTCTTT. Its protein is CASSLAAGGRNTEAFF.

The V call is TRBV5-4, the J call TRBJ1-3, with D perhaps matching TRBD1 (6 bases). Trimming removed 1 base at V and 0 bases at J, with 11 bases between. Looked up from germline, CDR1 is SGHNT and CDR2 is YYREEE (reference sequence). This CDR3 has 16 amino acids. CDR3 bases: TGTGCCAGCAGCTTGAGAGGGACACTCTCTGGAAACACCATATATTTT. Encoded protein: CASSLRGTLSGNTIYF.

This chain connects TRBV19 to TRBJ2-7, with a weak D call TRBD1 (6 bases). Germline V gene sequence: CDR1 LNHDA, CDR2 SQIVND (reference sequence). The CDR3 is 15 residues long. V dropped 5 bases and J dropped 1 base, with 15 bases sitting between them. The CDR3 bases are TGTGCCAGTAGTCCTCTACGGACAGTTTCCTACGAGCAGTACTTC. Protein product: CASSPLRTVSYEQYF.